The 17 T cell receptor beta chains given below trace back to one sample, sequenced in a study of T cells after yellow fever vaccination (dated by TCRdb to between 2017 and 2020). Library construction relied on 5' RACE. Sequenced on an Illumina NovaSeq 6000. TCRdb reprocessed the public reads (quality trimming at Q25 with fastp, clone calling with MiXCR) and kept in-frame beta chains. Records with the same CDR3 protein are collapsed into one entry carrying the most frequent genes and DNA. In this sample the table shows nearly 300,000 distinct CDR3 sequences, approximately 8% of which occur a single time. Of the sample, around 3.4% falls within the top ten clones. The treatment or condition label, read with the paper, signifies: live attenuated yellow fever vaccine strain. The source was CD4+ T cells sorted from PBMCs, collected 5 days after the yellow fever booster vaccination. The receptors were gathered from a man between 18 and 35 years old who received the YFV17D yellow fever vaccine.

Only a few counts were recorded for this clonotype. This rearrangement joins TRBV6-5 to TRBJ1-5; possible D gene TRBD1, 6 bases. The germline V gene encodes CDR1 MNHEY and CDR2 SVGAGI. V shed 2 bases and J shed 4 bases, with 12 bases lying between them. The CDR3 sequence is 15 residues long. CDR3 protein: CASSYNREANQPQHF. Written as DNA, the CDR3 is TGTGCCAGCAGTTACAACAGGGAGGCGAATCAGCCCCAGCATTTT.

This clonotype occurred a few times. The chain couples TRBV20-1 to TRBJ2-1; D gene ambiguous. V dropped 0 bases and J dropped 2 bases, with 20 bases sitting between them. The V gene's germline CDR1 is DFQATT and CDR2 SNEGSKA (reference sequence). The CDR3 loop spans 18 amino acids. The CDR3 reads CSAREGWSPETTYNEQFF. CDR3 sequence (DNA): TGCAGTGCTAGAGAAGGGTGGAGTCCGGAGACGACCTACAATGAGCAGTTCTTC.

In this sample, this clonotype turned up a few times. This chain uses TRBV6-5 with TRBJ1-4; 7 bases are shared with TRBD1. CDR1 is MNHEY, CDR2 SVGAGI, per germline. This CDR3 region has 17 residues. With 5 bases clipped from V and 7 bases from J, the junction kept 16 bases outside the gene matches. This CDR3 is CASSRYGRGPGGEKLFF. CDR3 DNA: TGTGCCAGCAGTCGCTACGGGAGGGGCCCAGGGGGTGAAAAACTGTTTTTT.

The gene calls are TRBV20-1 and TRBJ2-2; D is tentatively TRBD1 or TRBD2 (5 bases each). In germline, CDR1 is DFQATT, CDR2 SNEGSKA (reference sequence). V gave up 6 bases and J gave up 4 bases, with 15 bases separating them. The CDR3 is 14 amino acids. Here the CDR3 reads CSALRTGATGELFF. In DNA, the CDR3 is TGCAGTGCCCTGAGGACTGGGGCCACCGGGGAGCTGTTTTTT.

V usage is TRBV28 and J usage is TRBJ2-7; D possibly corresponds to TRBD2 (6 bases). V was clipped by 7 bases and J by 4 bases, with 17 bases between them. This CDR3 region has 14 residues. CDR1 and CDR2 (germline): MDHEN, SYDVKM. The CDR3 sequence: CASTGSWRKYEQYF. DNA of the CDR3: TGTGCCAGCACCGGGAGCTGGCGGAAGTACGAGCAGTACTTC. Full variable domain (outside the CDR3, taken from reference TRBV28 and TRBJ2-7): DVKVTQSSRYLVKRTGEKVFLECVQDMDHENMFWYRQDPGLGLRLIYFSYDVKMKEKGDIPEGYSVSREKKERFSLILESASTNQTSMYLCASTGSWRKYEQYFGPGTRLTVT.

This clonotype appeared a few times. Here the CDR3 reads CASSLGPGASGGYTF. Here the CDR3 DNA reads TGTGCCAGCAGTTTAGGTCCAGGGGCCTCCGGTGGCTACACCTTC. V gene TRBV12-3 or TRBV12-4 combines with J gene TRBJ1-2; D possibly corresponds to TRBD1 (6 bases). The CDR3 is 15 residues long. The ends were cut back, 1 base at V and 7 bases at J, with 16 bases in the middle.

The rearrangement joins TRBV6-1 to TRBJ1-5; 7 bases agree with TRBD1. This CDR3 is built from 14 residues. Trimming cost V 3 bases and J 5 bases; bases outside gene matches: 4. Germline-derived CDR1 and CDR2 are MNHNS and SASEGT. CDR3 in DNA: TGTGCCAGCAGTGACGGGCAGGGGGATCAGCCCCAGCATTTT. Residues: CASSDGQGDQPQHF.

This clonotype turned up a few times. The CDR3 here is CATSDSGLARDTDTQYF. As DNA, the CDR3 is TGTGCCACCAGTGATTCAGGACTAGCGCGAGACACAGATACGCAGTATTTT. The chain employs TRBV24-1 and TRBJ2-3; 9 bases are shared with TRBD2. This CDR3 is built from 17 residues. Germline values: CDR1 KGHDR, CDR2 SFDVKD. Trimming at V came to 2 bases and at J to 2 bases, leaving 7 bases not matched to a gene.

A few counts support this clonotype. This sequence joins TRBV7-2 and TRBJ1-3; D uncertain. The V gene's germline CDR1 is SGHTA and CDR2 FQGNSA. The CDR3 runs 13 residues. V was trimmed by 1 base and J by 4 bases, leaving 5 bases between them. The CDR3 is CASSLDSGNTIYF. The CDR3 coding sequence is TGTGCCAGCAGCTTAGATTCGGGAAACACCATATATTTT. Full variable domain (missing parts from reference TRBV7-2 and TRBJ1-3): GAGVSQSPSNKVTEKGKDVELRCDPISGHTALYWYRQSLGQGLEFLIYFQGNSAPDKSGLPSDRFSAERTGGSVSTLTIQRTQQEDSAVYLCASSLDSGNTIYFGEGSWLTVV.

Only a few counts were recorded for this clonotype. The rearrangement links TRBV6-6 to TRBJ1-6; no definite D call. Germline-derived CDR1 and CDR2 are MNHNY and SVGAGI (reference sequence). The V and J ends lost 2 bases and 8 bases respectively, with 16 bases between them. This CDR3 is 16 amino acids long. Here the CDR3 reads CASSYPPLTRHSPLHF. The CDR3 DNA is TGTGCCAGCAGTTACCCCCCTCTCACCCGGCATTCACCCCTCCACTTT.

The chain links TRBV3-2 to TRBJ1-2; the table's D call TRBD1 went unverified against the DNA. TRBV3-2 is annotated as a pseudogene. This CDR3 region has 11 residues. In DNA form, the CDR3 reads TGTGCCAGCAGCCCGGGACATGGCTACACCTTC. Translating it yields CASSPGHGYTF.

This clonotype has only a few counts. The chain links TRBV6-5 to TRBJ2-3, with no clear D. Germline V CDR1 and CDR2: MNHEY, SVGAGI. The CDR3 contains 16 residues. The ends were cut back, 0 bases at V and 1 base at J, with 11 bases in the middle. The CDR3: CASSYSSAAGTDTQYF. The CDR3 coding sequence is TGTGCCAGCAGTTACTCCTCCGCGGCCGGCACAGATACGCAGTATTTT.

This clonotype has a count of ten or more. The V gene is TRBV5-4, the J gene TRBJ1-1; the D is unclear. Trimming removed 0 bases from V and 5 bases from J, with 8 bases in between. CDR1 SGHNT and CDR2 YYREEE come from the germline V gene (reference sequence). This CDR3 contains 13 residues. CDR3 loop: CASSLARATEAFF. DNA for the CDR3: TGTGCCAGCAGCTTGGCCCGGGCGACTGAAGCTTTCTTT.

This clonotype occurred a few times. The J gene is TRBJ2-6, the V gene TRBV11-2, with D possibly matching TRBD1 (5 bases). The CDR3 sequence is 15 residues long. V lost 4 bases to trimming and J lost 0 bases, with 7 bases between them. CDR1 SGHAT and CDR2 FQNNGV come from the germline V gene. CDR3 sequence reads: CASSWGFSGANVLTF. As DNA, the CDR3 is TGTGCCAGCAGCTGGGGCTTCTCTGGGGCCAACGTCCTGACTTTC.

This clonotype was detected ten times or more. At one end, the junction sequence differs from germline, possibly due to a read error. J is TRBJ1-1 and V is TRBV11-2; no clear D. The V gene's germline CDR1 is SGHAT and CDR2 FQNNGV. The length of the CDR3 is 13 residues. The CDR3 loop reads CASSLAPNTEAFF. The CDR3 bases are TGTGCCAGCAGTTTAGCGCCGAACACTGAAGCTTTCTTT.

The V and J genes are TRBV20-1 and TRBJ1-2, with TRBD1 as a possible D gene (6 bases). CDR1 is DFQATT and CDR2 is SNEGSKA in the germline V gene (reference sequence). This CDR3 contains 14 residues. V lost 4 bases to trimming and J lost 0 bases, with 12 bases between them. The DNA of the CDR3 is TGCAGTGCTACCAGACAGGCAACTAACTATGGCTACACCTTC. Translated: CSATRQATNYGYTF.

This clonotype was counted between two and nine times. In DNA form, the CDR3 reads TGTGCCAGCAGCCCAGGCTCACTAGCGGGGGGGACCCCCGACGAGCAGTACTTC. Translating it yields CASSPGSLAGGTPDEQYF. The V gene is TRBV5-4, the J gene TRBJ2-7; 13 bases agree with TRBD2. CDR1 and CDR2 from the germline V gene are SGHNT and YYREEE (reference sequence). The junction had 15 bases not matched to a gene; V was cut back by 4 bases and J by 5 bases. The CDR3 is made up of 18 amino acids.